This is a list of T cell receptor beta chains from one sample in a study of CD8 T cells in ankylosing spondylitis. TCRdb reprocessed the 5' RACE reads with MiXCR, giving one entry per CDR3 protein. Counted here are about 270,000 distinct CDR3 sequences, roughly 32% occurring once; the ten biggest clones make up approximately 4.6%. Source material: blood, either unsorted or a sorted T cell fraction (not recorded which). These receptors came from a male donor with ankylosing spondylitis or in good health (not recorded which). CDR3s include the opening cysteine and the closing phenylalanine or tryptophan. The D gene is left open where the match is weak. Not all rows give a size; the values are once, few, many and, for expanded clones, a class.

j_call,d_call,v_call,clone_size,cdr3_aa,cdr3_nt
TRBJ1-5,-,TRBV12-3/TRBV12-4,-,CASSPGRVNQPQHF,TGTGCCAGCAGTCCTGGACGGGTCAATCAGCCCCAGCATTTT
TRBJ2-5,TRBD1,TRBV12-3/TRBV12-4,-,CASRPTGGREETQYF,TGTGCCAGCAGACCGACAGGGGGTCGCGAAGAGACCCAGTACTTC
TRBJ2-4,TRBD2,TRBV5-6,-,CASSLGGLAGTKNIQYF,TGTGCCAGCAGCTTGGGGGGACTAGCGGGGACCAAAAACATTCAGTACTTC
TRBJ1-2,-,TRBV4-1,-,CASSQTRNGYTF,TGCGCCAGCAGCCAGACAAGGAATGGCTACACCTTC
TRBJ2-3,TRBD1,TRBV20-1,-,CSARERQGARDTQYF,TGCAGTGCTAGAGAACGGCAGGGGGCAAGGGATACGCAGTATTTT
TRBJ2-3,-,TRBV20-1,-,CSARAGSSSTDTQYF,TGCAGTGCTAGAGCCGGAAGTTCTAGCACAGATACGCAGTATTTT
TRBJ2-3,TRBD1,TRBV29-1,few,CSVRRGTLSTDTQYF,TGCAGCGTCCGCAGGGGGACCCTGAGCACAGATACGCAGTATTTT
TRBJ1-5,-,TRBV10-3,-,CAISEVGDQPQHF,TGTGCCATCAGTGAAGTGGGTGATCAGCCCCAGCATTTT
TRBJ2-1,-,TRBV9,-,CASSVVSGGLNNEQFF,TGTGCCAGCAGCGTAGTCTCCGGGGGGCTGAACAATGAGCAGTTCTTC
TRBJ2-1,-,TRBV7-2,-,CASLGAHTYNEQFF,TGTGCCAGCCTCGGGGCTCACACCTACAATGAGCAGTTCTTC
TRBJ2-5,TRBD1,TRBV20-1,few,CSAEDRGVGQETQYF,TGCAGTGCTGAGGACAGGGGTGTCGGCCAAGAGACCCAGTACTTC
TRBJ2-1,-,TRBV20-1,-,CSAPQSGALYNEQFF,TGCAGTGCTCCCCAAAGTGGGGCCCTATACAATGAGCAGTTCTTC
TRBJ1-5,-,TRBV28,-,CASSPPARVRSNQPQHF,TGTGCCAGCAGCCCTCCCGCACGAGTACGTAGCAATCAGCCCCAGCATTTT
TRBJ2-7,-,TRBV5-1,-,CASSPRQGGSYEQYF,TGCGCCAGCAGCCCGAGACAGGGAGGATCCTACGAGCAGTACTTC
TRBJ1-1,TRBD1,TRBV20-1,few,CSARALTGWDTEAFF,TGCAGTGCTAGAGCACTGACAGGGTGGGACACTGAAGCTTTCTTT
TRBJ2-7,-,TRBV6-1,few,CASSEGFGGLSYEQYF,TGTGCCAGCAGTGAAGGGTTTGGGGGTTTGAGCTACGAGCAGTACTTC
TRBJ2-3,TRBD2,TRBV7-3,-,CASSLLGLAGGADTQYF,TGTGCCAGCAGCTTGTTAGGACTAGCGGGGGGAGCAGATACGCAGTATTTT
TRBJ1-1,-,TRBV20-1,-,CSAPDSLNTEAFF,TGCAGTGCTCCGGACAGCCTGAACACTGAAGCTTTCTTT
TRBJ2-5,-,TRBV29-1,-,CSSMDSRMGETQYF,TGCAGCTCAATGGACAGTAGAATGGGGGAGACCCAGTACTTC
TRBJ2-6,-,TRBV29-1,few,CSVPPGENRSGANVLTF,TGCAGCGTCCCGCCCGGGGAGAATCGCTCTGGGGCCAACGTCCTGACTTTC
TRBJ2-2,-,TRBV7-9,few,CASSRRVGELFF,TGTGCCAGCTCGCGACGGGTCGGGGAGCTGTTTTTT
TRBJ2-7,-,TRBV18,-,CASSPTFGFEQYF,TGTGCCAGCTCACCCACCTTTGGGTTCGAGCAGTACTTC
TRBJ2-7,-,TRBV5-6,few,CASSLELVAGDHEQCF,TGTGCCAGCAGCTTGGAATTGGTTGCAGGGGACCACGAGCAGTGCTTC
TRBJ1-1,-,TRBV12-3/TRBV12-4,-,CASSLMTEAFF,TGTGCCAGCAGTTTAATGACTGAAGCTTTCTTT
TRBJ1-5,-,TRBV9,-,CASSVADGNQPQHF,TGTGCCAGCAGCGTAGCGGACGGAAATCAGCCCCAGCATTTT
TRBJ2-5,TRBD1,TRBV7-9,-,CASSLHRGSLETQYF,TGTGCCAGCAGCTTACACAGGGGGTCTTTGGAGACCCAGTACTTC
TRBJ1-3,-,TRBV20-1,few,CSARRGRAPGNTIYF,TGCAGTGCTCGCCGGGGCAGGGCCCCTGGAAACACCATATATTTT
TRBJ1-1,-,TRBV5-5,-,CASFPGWENTEAFF,TGTGCCAGCTTCCCAGGTTGGGAAAACACTGAAGCTTTCTTT
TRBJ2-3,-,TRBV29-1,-,CSVQVSDTQYF,TGCAGCGTCCAGGTTTCAGATACGCAGTATTTT
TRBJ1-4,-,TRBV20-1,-,CSVPIMGEKLFF,TGCAGTGTTCCGATAATGGGTGAAAAACTGTTTTTT
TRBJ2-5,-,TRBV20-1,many,CSAREETQYF,TGCAGTGCCCGCGAAGAGACCCAGTACTTC
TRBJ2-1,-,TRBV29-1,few,CSVGETPVSEQFF,TGCAGCGTTGGGGAGACTCCTGTCTCTGAGCAGTTCTTC
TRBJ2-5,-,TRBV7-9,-,CASSLRRGVQETQYF,TGTGCCAGCAGCTTGCGCAGGGGGGTCCAAGAGACCCAGTACTTC
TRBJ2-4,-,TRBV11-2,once,CASSLVLSLAKNIQYF,TGTGCCAGCAGCTTAGTGCTAAGCTTAGCCAAAAACATTCAGTACTTC
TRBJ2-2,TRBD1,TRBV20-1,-,CARGQGPHAGELFF,TGCGCCAGGGGGCAGGGTCCCCACGCCGGGGAGCTGTTTTTT
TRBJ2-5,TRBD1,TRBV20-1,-,CSASLRGKLETQYF,TGCAGTGCTAGCCTCAGGGGGAAATTGGAGACCCAGTACTTC
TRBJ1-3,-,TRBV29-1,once,CSVGGHLSGNTIYF,TGCAGCGTTGGCGGACACCTCTCTGGAAACACCATATATTTT
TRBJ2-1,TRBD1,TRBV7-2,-,CASSLATGAYNEQFF,TGTGCCAGCAGCTTAGCGACAGGGGCTTACAATGAGCAGTTCTTC
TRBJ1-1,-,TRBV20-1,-,CSARIGYTEAFF,TGCAGTGCTAGAATTGGCTACACTGAAGCTTTCTTT
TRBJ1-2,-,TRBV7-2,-,CASSPSGGDGYTF,TGTGCCAGCAGTCCCTCGGGGGGGGATGGCTACACCTTC
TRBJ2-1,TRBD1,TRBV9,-,CASSVVRDRGNNEQFF,TGTGCCAGCAGCGTTGTCCGGGACAGGGGGAACAATGAGCAGTTCTTC
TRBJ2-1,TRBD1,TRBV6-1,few,CASSRGQGAVWEQFF,TGTGCCAGCAGCAGGGGACAGGGGGCTGTATGGGAGCAGTTCTTC
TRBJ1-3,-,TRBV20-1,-,CSSPARVRNTIYF,TGCAGTTCCCCGGCCAGGGTCAGGAACACCATATATTTT
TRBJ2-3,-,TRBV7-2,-,CASSLRVTPTQYF,TGTGCCAGCAGCTTAAGGGTAACCCCTACGCAGTATTTT
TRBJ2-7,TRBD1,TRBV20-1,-,CSARDRGVWEQYF,TGCAGTGCTAGGGACAGGGGGGTTTGGGAGCAGTACTTC
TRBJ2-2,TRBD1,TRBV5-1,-,CASSLAPGGTGELFF,TGCGCCAGCAGCTTGGCCCCAGGGGGCACCGGGGAGCTGTTTTTT
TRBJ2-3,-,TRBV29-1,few,CSAAARSTDTQYF,TGCAGCGCCGCGGCCAGGAGCACAGATACGCAGTATTTT
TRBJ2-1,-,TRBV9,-,CASSARRWGGDEQFF,TGTGCCAGCAGCGCCCGTCGGTGGGGAGGCGATGAGCAGTTCTTC
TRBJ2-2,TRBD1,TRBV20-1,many,CSASRDSGTGELFF,TGCAGTGCTAGCCGGGACAGTGGAACCGGGGAGCTGTTTTTT
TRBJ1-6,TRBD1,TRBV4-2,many,CASSPLTGNGSPLHF,TGTGCCAGCAGCCCGTTGACAGGGAACGGTTCACCCCTCCACTTT
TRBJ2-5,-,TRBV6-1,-,CASSDLMTGEETQYF,TGTGCCAGCAGTGACCTGATGACGGGAGAAGAGACCCAGTACTTC
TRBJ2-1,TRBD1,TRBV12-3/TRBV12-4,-,CASSLGQGADEQFF,TGTGCCAGCAGTCTCGGACAGGGGGCTGATGAGCAGTTCTTC
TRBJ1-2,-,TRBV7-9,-,CASSVLGWGGYTF,TGTGCCAGCAGCGTCTTAGGGTGGGGTGGCTACACCTTC
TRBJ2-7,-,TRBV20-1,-,CSARDSGDEQYF,TGCAGTGCTAGAGATAGCGGCGACGAGCAGTACTTC